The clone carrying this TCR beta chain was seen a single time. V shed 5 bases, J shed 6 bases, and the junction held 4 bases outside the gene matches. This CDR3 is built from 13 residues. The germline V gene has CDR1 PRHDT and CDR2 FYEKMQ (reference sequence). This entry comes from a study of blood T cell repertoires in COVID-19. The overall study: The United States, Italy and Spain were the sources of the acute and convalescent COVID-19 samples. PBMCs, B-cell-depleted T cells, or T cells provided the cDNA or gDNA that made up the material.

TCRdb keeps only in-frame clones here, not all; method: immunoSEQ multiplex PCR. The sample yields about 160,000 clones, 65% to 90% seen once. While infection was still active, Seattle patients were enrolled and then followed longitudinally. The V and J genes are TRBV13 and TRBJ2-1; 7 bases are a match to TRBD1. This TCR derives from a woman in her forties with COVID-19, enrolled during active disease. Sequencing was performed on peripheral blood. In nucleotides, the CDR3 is TGTGCCAGCAGCCCAAGACAGGGCAATGAGCAGTTCTTC. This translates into CASSPRQGNEQFF.